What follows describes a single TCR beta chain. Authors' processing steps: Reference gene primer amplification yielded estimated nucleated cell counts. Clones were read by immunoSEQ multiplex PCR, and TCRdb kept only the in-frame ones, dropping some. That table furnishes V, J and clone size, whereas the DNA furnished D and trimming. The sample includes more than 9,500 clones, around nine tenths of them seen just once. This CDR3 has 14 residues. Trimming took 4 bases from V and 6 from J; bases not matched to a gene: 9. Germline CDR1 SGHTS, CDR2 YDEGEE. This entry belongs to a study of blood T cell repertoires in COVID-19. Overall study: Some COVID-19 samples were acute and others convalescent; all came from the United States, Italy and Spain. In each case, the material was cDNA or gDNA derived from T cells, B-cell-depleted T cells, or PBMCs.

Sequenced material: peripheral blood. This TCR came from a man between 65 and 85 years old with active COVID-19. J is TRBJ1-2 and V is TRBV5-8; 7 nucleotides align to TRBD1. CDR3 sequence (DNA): TGTGCCAGCAGCCTGGCCGGGACAGCAAATGGCTACACCTTC. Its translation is CASSLAGTANGYTF.